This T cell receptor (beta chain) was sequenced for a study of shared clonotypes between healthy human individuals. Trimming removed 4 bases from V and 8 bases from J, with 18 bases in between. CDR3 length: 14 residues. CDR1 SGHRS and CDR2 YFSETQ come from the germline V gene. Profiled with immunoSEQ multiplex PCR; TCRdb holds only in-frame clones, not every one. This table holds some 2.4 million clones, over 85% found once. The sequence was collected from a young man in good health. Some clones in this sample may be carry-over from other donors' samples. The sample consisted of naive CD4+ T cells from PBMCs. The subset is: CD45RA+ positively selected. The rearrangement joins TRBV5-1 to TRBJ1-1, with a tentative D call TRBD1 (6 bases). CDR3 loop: CASSPSPQGWEAFF. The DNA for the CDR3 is TGCGCCAGCAGCCCGAGCCCACAGGGATGGGAAGCTTTCTTT.